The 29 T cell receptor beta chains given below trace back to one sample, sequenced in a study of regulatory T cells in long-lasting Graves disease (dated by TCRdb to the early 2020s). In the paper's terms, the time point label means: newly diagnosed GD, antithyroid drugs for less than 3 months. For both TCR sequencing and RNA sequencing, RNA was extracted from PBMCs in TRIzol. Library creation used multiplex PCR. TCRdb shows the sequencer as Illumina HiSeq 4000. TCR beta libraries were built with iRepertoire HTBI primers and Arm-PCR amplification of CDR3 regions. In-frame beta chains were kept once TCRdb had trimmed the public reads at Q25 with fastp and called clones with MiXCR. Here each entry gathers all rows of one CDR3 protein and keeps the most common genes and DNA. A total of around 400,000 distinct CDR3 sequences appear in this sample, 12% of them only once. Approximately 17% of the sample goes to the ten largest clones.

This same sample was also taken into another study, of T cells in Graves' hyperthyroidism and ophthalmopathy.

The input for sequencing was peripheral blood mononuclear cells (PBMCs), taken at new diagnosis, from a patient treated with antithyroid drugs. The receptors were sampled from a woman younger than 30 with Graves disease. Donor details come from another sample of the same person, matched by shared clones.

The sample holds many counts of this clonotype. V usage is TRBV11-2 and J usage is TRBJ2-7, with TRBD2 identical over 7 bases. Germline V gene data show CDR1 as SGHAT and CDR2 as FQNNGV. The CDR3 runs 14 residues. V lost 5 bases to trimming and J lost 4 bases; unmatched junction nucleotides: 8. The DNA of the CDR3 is TGTGCCAGCAGCCTAAGACTAGCAGATTACGAGCAGTACTTC. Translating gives CASSLRLADYEQYF.

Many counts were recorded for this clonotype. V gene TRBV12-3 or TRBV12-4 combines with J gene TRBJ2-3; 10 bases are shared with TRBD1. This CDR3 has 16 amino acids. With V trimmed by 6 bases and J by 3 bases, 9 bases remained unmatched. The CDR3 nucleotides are TGTGCCAGCAGCCCGAACCGGGACAGGGGAACAGATACGCAGTATTTT. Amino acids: CASSPNRDRGTDTQYF.

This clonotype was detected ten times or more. The CDR3 sequence: CASSLFGTGSTDTQYF. CDR3 sequence (DNA): TGTGCCAGCAGTTTATTTGGGACGGGCAGCACAGATACGCAGTATTTT. The rearrangement joins TRBV27 to TRBJ2-3; D is perhaps TRBD1 or TRBD2 (5 bases each). V lost 1 base and J lost 0, with 11 bases in between. CDR1 is MNHEY, CDR2 SMNVEV, per germline (reference sequence). This CDR3 spans 16 amino acids.

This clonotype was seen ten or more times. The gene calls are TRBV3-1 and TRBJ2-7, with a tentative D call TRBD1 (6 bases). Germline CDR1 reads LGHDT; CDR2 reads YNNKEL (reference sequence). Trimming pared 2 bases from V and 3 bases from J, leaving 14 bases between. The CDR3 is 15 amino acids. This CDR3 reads CASSQQGTPYYEQYF. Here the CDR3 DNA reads TGTGCCAGCAGCCAACAGGGGACCCCGTACTACGAGCAGTACTTC.

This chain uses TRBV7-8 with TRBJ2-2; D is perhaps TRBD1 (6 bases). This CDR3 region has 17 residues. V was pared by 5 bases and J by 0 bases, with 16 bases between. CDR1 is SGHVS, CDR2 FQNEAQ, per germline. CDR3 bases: TGTGCCAGCAGCCCCTACCCGGACAGCGCGAACACCGGGGAGCTGTTTTTT. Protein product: CASSPYPDSANTGELFF.

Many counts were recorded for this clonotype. The CDR3 DNA follows: TGTGCCAGCAGCGACGGGACTAGCGGGGGTGTAGATACGCAGTATTTT. It specifies CASSDGTSGGVDTQYF. The V gene is TRBV6-2 or TRBV6-3, the J gene TRBJ2-3; TRBD2 matches 14 bases. The CDR3 sequence is 16 residues long. CDR1 is MNHEY, CDR2 SVGEGT, per germline. Unmatched junction bases numbered 7, after V lost 6 bases and J lost 5 bases.

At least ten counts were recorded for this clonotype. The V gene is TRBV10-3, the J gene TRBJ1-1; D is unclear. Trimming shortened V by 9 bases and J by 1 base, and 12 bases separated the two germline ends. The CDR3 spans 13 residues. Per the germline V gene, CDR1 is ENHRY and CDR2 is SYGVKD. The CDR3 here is CAIRPDKNTEAFF. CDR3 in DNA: TGTGCCATTAGGCCAGATAAGAACACTGAAGCTTTCTTT.

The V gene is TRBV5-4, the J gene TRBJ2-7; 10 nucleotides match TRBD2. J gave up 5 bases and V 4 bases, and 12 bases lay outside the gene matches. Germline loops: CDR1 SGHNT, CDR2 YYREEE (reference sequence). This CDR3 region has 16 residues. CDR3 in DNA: TGTGCCAGCAGCCCTGGGGGTATAGCGGGAGGAGACGAGCAGTACTTC. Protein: CASSPGGIAGGDEQYF.

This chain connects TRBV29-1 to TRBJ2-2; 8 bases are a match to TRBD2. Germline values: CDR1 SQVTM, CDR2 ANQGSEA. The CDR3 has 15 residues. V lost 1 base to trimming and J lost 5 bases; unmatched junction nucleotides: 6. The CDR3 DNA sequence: TGCAGCGTTGAAGTCGGGGGGGCCGGGACCGGGGAGCTGTTTTTT. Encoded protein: CSVEVGGAGTGELFF.

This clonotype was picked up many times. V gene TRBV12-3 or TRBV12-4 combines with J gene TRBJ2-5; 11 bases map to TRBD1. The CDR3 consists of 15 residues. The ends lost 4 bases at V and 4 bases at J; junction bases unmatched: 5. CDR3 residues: CASSSRDRGRETQYF. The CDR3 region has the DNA TGTGCCAGCAGTTCCCGGGACAGGGGGAGAGAGACCCAGTACTTC.

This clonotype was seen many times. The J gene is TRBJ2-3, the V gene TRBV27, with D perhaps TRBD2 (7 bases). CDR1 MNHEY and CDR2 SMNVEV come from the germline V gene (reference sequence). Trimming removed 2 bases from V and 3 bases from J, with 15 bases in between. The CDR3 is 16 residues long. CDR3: CASSLAGAITTDTQYF. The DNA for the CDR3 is TGTGCCAGCAGTTTAGCGGGGGCGATTACAACAGATACGCAGTATTTT.

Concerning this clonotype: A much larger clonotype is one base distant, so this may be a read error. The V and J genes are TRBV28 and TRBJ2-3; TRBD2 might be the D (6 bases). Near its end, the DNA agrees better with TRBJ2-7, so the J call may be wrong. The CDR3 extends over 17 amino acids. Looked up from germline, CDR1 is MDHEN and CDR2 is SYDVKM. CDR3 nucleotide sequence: TGTGCCAGCAGCCTCGAAGCGGGTTTCCGCCTGACCTACGAGCAGTACGTC. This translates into CASSLEAGFRLTYEQYV.

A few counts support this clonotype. The CDR3, as DNA: TGTGCCAGCAGCCAAGTTACTGTGGGAGGGTCCTACGAGCAGTACTTC. Residues: CASSQVTVGGSYEQYF. The rearrangement uses TRBV3-1 and TRBJ2-7, with TRBD2 identical over 7 bases. V was pared by 1 base and J by 1 base, with 7 bases of the junction left unmatched. The CDR3 has 16 residues. CDR1 and CDR2 from the germline V gene are LGHDT and YNNKEL (reference sequence).

Written as DNA, the CDR3 is TGTGCCTCTAAGAGTTCGTTGGGCAATCAGCCCCAGCATTTT. Its protein is CASKSSLGNQPQHF. The chain uses TRBV19 and TRBJ1-5; no definite D call. Germline V gene data show CDR1 as LNHDA and CDR2 as SQIVND (reference sequence). Trimming removed 11 bases from V and 2 bases from J, with 16 bases in between. This CDR3 comprises 14 residues.

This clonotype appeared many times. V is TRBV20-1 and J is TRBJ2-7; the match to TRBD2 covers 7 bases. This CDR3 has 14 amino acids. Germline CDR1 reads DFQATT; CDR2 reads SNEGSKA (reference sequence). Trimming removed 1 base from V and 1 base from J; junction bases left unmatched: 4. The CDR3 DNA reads TGCAGTGCTAGAGGATTGCGGGAGTCCTACGAGCAGTACTTC. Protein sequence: CSARGLRESYEQYF.

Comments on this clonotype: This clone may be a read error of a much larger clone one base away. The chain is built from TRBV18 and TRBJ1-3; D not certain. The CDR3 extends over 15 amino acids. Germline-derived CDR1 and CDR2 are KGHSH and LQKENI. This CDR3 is CASSPSATAGNTIHF. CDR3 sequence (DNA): TGTGCCAGCTCACCGAGCGCGACCGCTGGAAACACCATACATTTT.

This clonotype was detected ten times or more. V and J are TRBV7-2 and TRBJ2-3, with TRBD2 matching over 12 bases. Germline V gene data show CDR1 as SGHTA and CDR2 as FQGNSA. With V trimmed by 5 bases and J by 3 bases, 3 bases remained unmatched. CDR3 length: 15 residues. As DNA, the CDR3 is TGTGCCAGCAGCCAACTAGCGGGGGGAACAGATACGCAGTATTTT. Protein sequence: CASSQLAGGTDTQYF.

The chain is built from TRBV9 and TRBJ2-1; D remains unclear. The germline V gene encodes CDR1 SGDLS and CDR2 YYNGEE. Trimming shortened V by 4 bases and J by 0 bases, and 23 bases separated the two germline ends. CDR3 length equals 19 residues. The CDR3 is CASSRTGTSVTPSYNEQFF. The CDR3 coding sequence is TGTGCCAGCAGCCGGACCGGTACATCAGTGACGCCCTCCTACAATGAGCAGTTCTTC.

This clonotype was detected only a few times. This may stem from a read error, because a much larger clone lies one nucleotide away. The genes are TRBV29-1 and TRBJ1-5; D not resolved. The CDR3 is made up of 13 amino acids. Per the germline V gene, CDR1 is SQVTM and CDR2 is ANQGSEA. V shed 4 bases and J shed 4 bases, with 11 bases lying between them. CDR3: CSVGQDANQPQHF. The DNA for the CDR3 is TGCAGCGTTGGGCAGGATGCGAATCAGCCCCAGCATTTT.

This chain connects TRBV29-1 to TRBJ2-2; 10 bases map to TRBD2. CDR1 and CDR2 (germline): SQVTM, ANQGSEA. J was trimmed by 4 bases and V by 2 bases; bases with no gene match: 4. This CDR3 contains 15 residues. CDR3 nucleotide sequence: TGCAGCGTTGAACTAGCGGGGGCTCTCACCGGGGAGCTGTTTTTT. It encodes CSVELAGALTGELFF.

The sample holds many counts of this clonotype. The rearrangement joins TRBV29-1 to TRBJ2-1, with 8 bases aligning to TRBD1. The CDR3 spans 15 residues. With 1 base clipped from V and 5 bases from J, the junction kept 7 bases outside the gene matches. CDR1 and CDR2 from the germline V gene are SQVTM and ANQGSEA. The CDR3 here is CSVEGPRTGNNEQFF. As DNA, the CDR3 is TGCAGCGTTGAAGGCCCTAGGACAGGGAACAATGAGCAGTTCTTC.

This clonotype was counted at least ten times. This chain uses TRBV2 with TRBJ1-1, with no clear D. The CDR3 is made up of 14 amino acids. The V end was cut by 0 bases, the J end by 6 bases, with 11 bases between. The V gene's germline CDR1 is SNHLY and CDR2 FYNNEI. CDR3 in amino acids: CASSEAPEGAEAFF. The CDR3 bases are TGTGCCAGCAGTGAAGCGCCCGAGGGCGCTGAAGCTTTCTTT.

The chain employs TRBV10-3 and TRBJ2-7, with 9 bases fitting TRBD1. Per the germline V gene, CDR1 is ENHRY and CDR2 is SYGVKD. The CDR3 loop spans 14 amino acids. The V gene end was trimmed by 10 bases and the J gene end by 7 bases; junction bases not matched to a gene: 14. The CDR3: CASTEDRGRGEQYF. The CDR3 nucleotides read TGTGCCAGTACTGAGGACAGGGGCCGGGGGGAGCAGTACTTC.

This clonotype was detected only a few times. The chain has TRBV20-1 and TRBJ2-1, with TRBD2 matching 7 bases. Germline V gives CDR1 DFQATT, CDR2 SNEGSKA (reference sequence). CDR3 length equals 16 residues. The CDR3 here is CSDGLVEANRVNEQFF. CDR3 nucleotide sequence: TGCAGCGACGGACTAGTTGAAGCAAACCGGGTGAATGAGCAGTTCTTC.

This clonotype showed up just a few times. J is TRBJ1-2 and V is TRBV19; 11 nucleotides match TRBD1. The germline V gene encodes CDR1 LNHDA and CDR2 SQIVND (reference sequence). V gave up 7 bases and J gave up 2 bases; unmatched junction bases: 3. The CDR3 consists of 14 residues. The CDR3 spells CASTRTGGNYGYTF. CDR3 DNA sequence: TGTGCCAGTACCCGGACAGGGGGCAACTATGGCTACACCTTC. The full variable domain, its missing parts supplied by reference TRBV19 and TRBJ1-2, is DGGITQSPKYLFRKEGQNVTLSCEQNLNHDAMYWYRQDPGQGLRLIYYSQIVNDFQKGDIAEGYSVSREKKESFPLTVTSAQKNPTAFYLCASTRTGGNYGYTFGSGTRLTVV.

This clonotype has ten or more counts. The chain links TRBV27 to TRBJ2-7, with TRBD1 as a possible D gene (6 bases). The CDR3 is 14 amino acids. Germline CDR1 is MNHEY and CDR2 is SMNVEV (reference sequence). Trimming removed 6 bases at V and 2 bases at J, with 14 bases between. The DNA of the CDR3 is TGTGCCAGCAGCGACCCCAGGGGAGCCTACGAGCAGTACTTC. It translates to CASSDPRGAYEQYF.

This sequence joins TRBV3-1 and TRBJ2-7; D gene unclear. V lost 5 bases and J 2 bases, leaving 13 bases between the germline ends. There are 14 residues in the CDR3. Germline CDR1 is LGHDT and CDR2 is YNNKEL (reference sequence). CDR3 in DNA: TGTGCCAGCAGCTTAACCGGTAGACCCTACGAGCAGTACTTC. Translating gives CASSLTGRPYEQYF.

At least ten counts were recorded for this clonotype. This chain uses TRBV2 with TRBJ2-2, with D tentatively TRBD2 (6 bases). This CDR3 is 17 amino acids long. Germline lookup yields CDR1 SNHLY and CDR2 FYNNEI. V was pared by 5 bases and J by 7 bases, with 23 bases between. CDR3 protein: CASSSSRDLQVGGELFF. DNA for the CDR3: TGTGCCAGCAGTTCCTCCCGGGACTTACAGGTCGGCGGGGAGCTGTTTTTT.

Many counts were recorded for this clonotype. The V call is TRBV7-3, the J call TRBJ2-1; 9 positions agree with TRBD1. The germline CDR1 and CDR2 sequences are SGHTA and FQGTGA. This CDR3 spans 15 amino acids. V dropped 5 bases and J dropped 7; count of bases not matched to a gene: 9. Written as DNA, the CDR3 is TGTGCCAGCAGCCCCGGGACAGGGACTGGAAATGAGCAGTTCTTC. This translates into CASSPGTGTGNEQFF.